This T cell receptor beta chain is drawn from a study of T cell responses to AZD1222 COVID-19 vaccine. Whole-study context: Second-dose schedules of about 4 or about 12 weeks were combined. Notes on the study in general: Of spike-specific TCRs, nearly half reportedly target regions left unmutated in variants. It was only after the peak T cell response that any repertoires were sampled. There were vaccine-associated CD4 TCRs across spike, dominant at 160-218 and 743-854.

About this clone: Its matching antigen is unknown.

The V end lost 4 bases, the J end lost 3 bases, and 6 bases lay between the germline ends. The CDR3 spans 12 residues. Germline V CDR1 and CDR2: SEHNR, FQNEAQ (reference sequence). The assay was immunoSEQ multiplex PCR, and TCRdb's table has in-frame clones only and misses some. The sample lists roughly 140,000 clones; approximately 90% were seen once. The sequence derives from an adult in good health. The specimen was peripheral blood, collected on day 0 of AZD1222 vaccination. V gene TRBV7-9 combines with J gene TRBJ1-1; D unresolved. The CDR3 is CASSYSYTEAFF. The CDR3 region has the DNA TGTGCCAGCAGCTATTCGTACACTGAAGCTTTCTTT.